Listed below are T cell receptor beta chains from one sample, sequenced in a study of Ad26.COV2.S vaccination and SARS-CoV-2 variants. Repertoires were generated with immunoSEQ multiplex PCR, while TCRdb's copy carries only in-frame clones and drops some. The sample lists approximately 400,000 clones; 83% were seen once. Specimen: peripheral blood, collected in a trial of Ad26.COV2.S vaccine versus placebo. The receptors come from a person aged 18-60 years who received the Ad26.COV2.S COVID-19 vaccine or a placebo. CDR3s include the opening cysteine and the closing phenylalanine or tryptophan. Each record gives: clone size, D gene, J gene, V gene, CDR3 DNA, CDR3 protein. A D gene is named only where the DNA matches it firmly. Size tells how often a clone was seen (once, few, many) or the class of an expanded clone, and some rows leave it out.

clone size: few; D gene: -; J gene: TRBJ1-1; V gene: TRBV19; CDR3 DNA: TGTGCCAGTAGGCAAACGGAGTTTCAAGCTTTCTTT; CDR3 protein: CASRQTEFQAFF
clone size: -; D gene: -; J gene: TRBJ1-4; V gene: TRBV6-5; CDR3 DNA: TGTGCCAGCAGGACGGACAGACTCAATGAAAAACTGTTTTTT; CDR3 protein: CASRTDRLNEKLFF
clone size: -; D gene: TRBD1; J gene: TRBJ1-5; V gene: TRBV30; CDR3 DNA: TGTGCCTGGAGTACCCGGGGGACAGGGAGTCAGCCCCAGCATTTT; CDR3 protein: CAWSTRGTGSQPQHF
clone size: -; D gene: -; J gene: TRBJ2-7; V gene: TRBV3-1/TRBV3-2; CDR3 DNA: TGTGCCAGCAGCCTCGGGAACTCCTACGAGCAGTACTTC; CDR3 protein: CASSLGNSYEQYF
clone size: few; D gene: TRBD1; J gene: TRBJ1-2; V gene: TRBV7-9; CDR3 DNA: TGTGCCAGCAGCTTACAGGGGGTACCTAACTATGGCTACACCTTC; CDR3 protein: CASSLQGVPNYGYTF
clone size: -; D gene: -; J gene: TRBJ2-7; V gene: TRBV3-1/TRBV3-2; CDR3 DNA: TGTGCCAGCAGCCTGCTGGCCGGGGACGAGCAGTACTTC; CDR3 protein: CASSLLAGDEQYF
clone size: -; D gene: -; J gene: TRBJ1-1; V gene: TRBV28; CDR3 DNA: TGTGCCAGCAGTTTCATGGGAGAGGGCACTGAAGCTTTCTTT; CDR3 protein: CASSFMGEGTEAFF
clone size: -; D gene: -; J gene: TRBJ1-1; V gene: TRBV9; CDR3 DNA: TGTGCCAGCAGCGTAGGATCGGTCACTGAAGCTTTCTTT; CDR3 protein: CASSVGSVTEAFF
clone size: -; D gene: -; J gene: TRBJ1-2; V gene: TRBV30; CDR3 DNA: TGTGCCTGGACTTATTCTAATGTGAGGGTATCGGATGGCTACACCTTC; CDR3 protein: CAWTYSNVRVSDGYTF
clone size: once; D gene: TRBD2; J gene: TRBJ2-7; V gene: TRBV10-3; CDR3 DNA: TGTGCCATAGGACTAGCCGGGGGCTCCTACGAGCAGTACTTC; CDR3 protein: CAIGLAGGSYEQYF
clone size: -; D gene: -; J gene: TRBJ1-1; V gene: TRBV5-1; CDR3 DNA: TGCGCCAGCAGCTTGGAAATTGGCACCGAAGCTTTCTTT; CDR3 protein: CASSLEIGTEAFF
clone size: few; D gene: TRBD2; J gene: TRBJ2-1; V gene: TRBV6-2/TRBV6-3; CDR3 DNA: TGTGCCAGCAGTTACGTCGGGGGGTCTTACAATGAGCAGTTCTTC; CDR3 protein: CASSYVGGSYNEQFF
clone size: -; D gene: -; J gene: TRBJ2-7; V gene: TRBV9; CDR3 DNA: TGTGCCAGCAGCGGGGACGGACCTTCCTACGAGCAGTACTTC; CDR3 protein: CASSGDGPSYEQYF
clone size: many; D gene: -; J gene: TRBJ1-2; V gene: TRBV6-5; CDR3 DNA: TGTGCCAGCATGAGGACAGAGGGTAGAAACGGCTACACCTTC; CDR3 protein: CASMRTEGRNGYTF
clone size: -; D gene: TRBD1; J gene: TRBJ1-2; V gene: TRBV25-1; CDR3 DNA: TGTGCCAGCAGTTTCCGGACAGGGTCCAACTATGGCTACACCTTC; CDR3 protein: CASSFRTGSNYGYTF
clone size: few; D gene: -; J gene: TRBJ2-5; V gene: TRBV7-6; CDR3 DNA: TGTGCCAGCAGTCAGGGCCAGACGCTGACCCAGTACTTC; CDR3 protein: CASSQGQTLTQYF
clone size: -; D gene: -; J gene: TRBJ2-3; V gene: TRBV14; CDR3 DNA: TGTGCCAGCAGCCAAGATCGGGGCGGGGGCACAGATACGCAGTATTTT; CDR3 protein: CASSQDRGGGTDTQYF
clone size: -; D gene: TRBD1; J gene: TRBJ2-2; V gene: TRBV7-3; CDR3 DNA: TGTGCCAGCAGCCAGTCGACAGGGTTCACCGGGGAGCTGTTTTTT; CDR3 protein: CASSQSTGFTGELFF
clone size: -; D gene: TRBD1; J gene: TRBJ1-2; V gene: TRBV7-9; CDR3 DNA: TGTGCCAGCAGCTTAGATGGGACAGGGTCTAAAGGCTACACCTTC; CDR3 protein: CASSLDGTGSKGYTF
clone size: -; D gene: -; J gene: TRBJ1-3; V gene: TRBV3-1/TRBV3-2; CDR3 DNA: TGTGCCAGCAGCCCTCTATATAGGTCCAGCCCTGCAAACACCATATATTTT; CDR3 protein: CASSPLYRSSPANTIYF
clone size: -; D gene: TRBD2; J gene: TRBJ2-5; V gene: TRBV5-1; CDR3 DNA: TGCGCCAGCAGCTGGGGACTAGCGGGAGGAGGACAAGAGACCCAGTACTTC; CDR3 protein: CASSWGLAGGGQETQYF
clone size: few; D gene: -; J gene: TRBJ1-5; V gene: TRBV19; CDR3 DNA: TGTGCCAGTACTAAAACTGGGGGGGCAGGCCAGCCCCAGCATTTT; CDR3 protein: CASTKTGGAGQPQHF
clone size: -; D gene: -; J gene: TRBJ2-3; V gene: TRBV27; CDR3 DNA: TGTGCCAGCAGTTTATCGGGAGGGGGGGATACGCAGTATTTT; CDR3 protein: CASSLSGGGDTQYF
clone size: few; D gene: -; J gene: TRBJ2-7; V gene: TRBV7-9; CDR3 DNA: TGTGCCAGCAGCCCTGCGGAGGGATCCTACGAGCAGTACTTC; CDR3 protein: CASSPAEGSYEQYF
clone size: -; D gene: TRBD2; J gene: TRBJ2-2; V gene: TRBV12-5; CDR3 DNA: TGTGCTAGTGGTTTGGCCGCGGGGGACACCGGGGAGCTGTTTTTT; CDR3 protein: CASGLAAGDTGELFF
clone size: -; D gene: -; J gene: TRBJ2-1; V gene: TRBV19; CDR3 DNA: TGTGCCAGTAGTATTTGGTCCCCCAATGAGCAGTTCTTC; CDR3 protein: CASSIWSPNEQFF
clone size: -; D gene: -; J gene: TRBJ2-5; V gene: TRBV6-2/TRBV6-3; CDR3 DNA: TGTGCCAGCAGTAACCGTGTCACCTTATCGGGGACCCAGTACTTC; CDR3 protein: CASSNRVTLSGTQYF
clone size: -; D gene: TRBD1; J gene: TRBJ1-2; V gene: TRBV7-2; CDR3 DNA: TGTGCCAGCAGCTTTAAGGGACAGGGGAACTATGGCTACACCTTC; CDR3 protein: CASSFKGQGNYGYTF
clone size: -; D gene: -; J gene: TRBJ2-3; V gene: TRBV12-3/TRBV12-4; CDR3 DNA: TGTGCCAGCAGTTTTCTCTGGGAGGATACGCAGTATTTT; CDR3 protein: CASSFLWEDTQYF
clone size: -; D gene: -; J gene: TRBJ2-1; V gene: TRBV5-5; CDR3 DNA: TGTGCCAGCAGCTTGGGGAGCCAGAATGAGCAGTTCTTC; CDR3 protein: CASSLGSQNEQFF
clone size: -; D gene: -; J gene: TRBJ1-3; V gene: TRBV6-6; CDR3 DNA: TGTGCCAGCAGTTATCGGGCAGCTGGAAACACCATATATTTT; CDR3 protein: CASSYRAAGNTIYF
clone size: -; D gene: -; J gene: TRBJ1-2; V gene: TRBV18; CDR3 DNA: TGTGCCAGCTCACCCATCGGTCGAGGACATCTTACCTTC; CDR3 protein: CASSPIGRGHLTF
clone size: -; D gene: -; J gene: TRBJ1-5; V gene: TRBV21-1; CDR3 DNA: TGTGCCACCGCGGGCCAGCCCCAGCATTTT; CDR3 protein: CATAGQPQHF
clone size: few; D gene: -; J gene: TRBJ2-7; V gene: TRBV7-9; CDR3 DNA: TGTGCCAGCAGTGAAACCTACGAGCAGTACTTC; CDR3 protein: CASSETYEQYF
clone size: once; D gene: -; J gene: TRBJ1-2; V gene: TRBV9; CDR3 DNA: TGTGCCAGCAGCGTAGGCGGGATTGGAGGCTACACCTTC; CDR3 protein: CASSVGGIGGYTF
clone size: -; D gene: -; J gene: TRBJ1-2; V gene: TRBV6-5; CDR3 DNA: TGTGCCAGCAGTTACTCAAGAGGGCACTATGGCTACACCTTC; CDR3 protein: CASSYSRGHYGYTF